This T cell receptor beta chain emerged from a study of OX40 agonist ivuxolimab in advanced cancers. Whole-study results and caveats: The authors did not determine the antigen specificity of the expanded peripheral T cells.

V lost 0 bases to trimming and J lost 5 bases; unmatched junction nucleotides: 3. Germline V gene data show CDR1 as ENHRY and CDR2 as SYGVKD. The CDR3 has 15 residues. Some clones are missing from TCRdb's copy, which holds only in-frame ones; the method was immunoSEQ multiplex PCR. The sample includes 60,000 to 75,000 clones, about 85% seen only once; the top ten take 5.5% to 7%. This clone was detected only once. No antigen is known for it. It was autoimmune disease history or systemic immunosuppression that excluded patients. Sequencing used CD4+ or CD8+ T cells sorted from blood, obtained in a trial of the OX40 agonist ivuxolimab. The sequence was collected from an adult with an advanced solid tumor such as melanoma, head and neck, liver or kidney cancer. V is TRBV10-3 and J is TRBJ1-1, with TRBD1 matching 10 bases. The DNA of the CDR3 is TGTGCCATCAGTGAGTCGACAGGGGGCGGTACTGAAGCTTTCTTT. It codes for CAISESTGGGTEAFF.